Below are 10 T cell receptor beta chains sequenced from a single sample in a study of regulatory T cells in long-lasting Graves disease. Sequencing libraries for TCR beta were prepared with iRepertoire HTBI primers and Arm-PCR of CDR3 regions. One entry per CDR3 protein results from TCRdb running MiXCR on the multiplex PCR reads. The repertoire holds about 460,000 distinct CDR3 sequences, with 20% to 25% as singletons. This sample's time point: persistent/refractory GD, antithyroid drugs over 5 years with positive TRAb. With RNA extracted from PBMCs as input, the TCR library was made. The sequencing used peripheral blood mononuclear cells (PBMCs), collected when the disease was refractory, from a patient treated with antithyroid drugs. The receptor source for this set is a female donor with Graves disease.

This clonotype was detected ten times or more. The gene calls are TRBV28 and TRBJ2-2, with D hard to call. The CDR3 sequence is 12 residues long. The germline V gene has CDR1 MDHEN and CDR2 SYDVKM. Trimming shortened V by 4 bases and J by 7 bases, and 7 bases separated the two germline ends. This CDR3 reads CASSSTLGELFF. As DNA, the CDR3 is TGTGCCAGCAGTTCGACCCTCGGGGAGCTGTTTTTT. The full variable domain, with the rest looked up from reference TRBV28 and TRBJ2-2, is DVKVTQSSRYLVKRTGEKVFLECVQDMDHENMFWYRQDPGLGLRLIYFSYDVKMKEKGDIPEGYSVSREKKERFSLILESASTNQTSMYLCASSSTLGELFFGEGSRLTVL.

This clonotype was observed at least ten times. The chain is built from TRBV28 and TRBJ2-5; 11 positions match TRBD2. Trimming cost V 6 bases and J 5 bases; bases outside gene matches: 8. CDR3 length: 15 residues. CDR1 MDHEN and CDR2 SYDVKM come from the germline V gene. The CDR3 reads CASRLRLAGRETQYF. Here the CDR3 DNA reads TGTGCCAGCAGACTTAGACTAGCGGGAAGGGAGACCCAGTACTTC.

V and J are TRBV5-1 and TRBJ2-2, with TRBD1 matching 8 bases. V lost 4 bases and J lost 3; bases outside the gene matches: 11. The V gene's germline CDR1 is SGHRS and CDR2 YFSETQ. This CDR3 has 17 residues. This chain's CDR3 is CASSPRTGPPDTGELFF. CDR3 DNA: TGCGCCAGCAGCCCTCGGACAGGGCCTCCCGACACCGGGGAGCTGTTTTTT.

The gene calls are TRBV20-1 and TRBJ2-1; the D call may be TRBD1 or TRBD2 (5 bases each). V was cut by 0 bases and J by 2 bases, with 17 bases left in between. This CDR3 region has 17 residues. Per germline, CDR1 DFQATT and CDR2 SNEGSKA (reference sequence). Here the CDR3 DNA reads TGCAGTGCTAGAGATCGCGGGCCACGGGGCCCCTACAATGAGCAGTTCTTC. Protein: CSARDRGPRGPYNEQFF.

The CDR3 region has the DNA TGCAGCGTTGGGGAGGTCGGGGGTTTTAGAGGCTACACCTTC. Encoded protein: CSVGEVGGFRGYTF. The chain carries TRBV29-1 and TRBJ1-2; D perhaps matches TRBD1 (5 bases). V was pared by 4 bases and J by 8 bases, with 20 bases between. The CDR3 contains 14 residues. The germline CDR1 and CDR2 sequences are SQVTM and ANQGSEA. Looking up the rest from reference TRBV29-1 and TRBJ1-2 gives the full variable domain: SAVISQKPSRDICQRGTSLTIQCQVDSQVTMMFWYRQQPGQSLTLIATANQGSEATYESGFVIDKFPISRPNLTFSTLTVSNMSPEDSSIYLCSVGEVGGFRGYTFGSGTRLTVV.

This clonotype has a handful of counts. The chain recombines TRBV6-1 with TRBJ1-6; TRBD1 aligns across 8 bases. Germline loops: CDR1 MNHNS, CDR2 SASEGT. The CDR3 is made up of 15 amino acids. The junction had 4 bases not matched to a gene; V was cut back by 2 bases and J by 7 bases. Here the CDR3 DNA reads TGTGCCAGCAGTGAATTGTACAGGGGGAATTCACCCCTCCACTTT. Translation: CASSELYRGNSPLHF.

This clonotype was counted at least ten times. The chain recombines TRBV28 with TRBJ2-7; TRBD2 matches at 9 bases. Germline V gene sequence: CDR1 MDHEN, CDR2 SYDVKM. The V gene end was trimmed by 2 bases and the J gene end by 4 bases; junction bases not matched to a gene: 3. This CDR3 has 14 amino acids. The CDR3 coding sequence is TGTGCCAGCAGTTTAGGACTAGCGTTTTACGAGCAGTACTTC. It translates to CASSLGLAFYEQYF. Complete variable domain (other parts from reference TRBV28 and TRBJ2-7): DVKVTQSSRYLVKRTGEKVFLECVQDMDHENMFWYRQDPGLGLRLIYFSYDVKMKEKGDIPEGYSVSREKKERFSLILESASTNQTSMYLCASSLGLAFYEQYFGPGTRLTVT.

This chain joins TRBV5-1 and TRBJ2-2, with unresolved D. Per germline, CDR1 SGHRS and CDR2 YFSETQ. The CDR3 contains 15 residues. Trimming removed 4 bases from V and 0 bases from J, with 10 bases in between. DNA of the CDR3: TGCGCCAGCAGCCCGGTGGTGACGAACACCGGGGAGCTGTTTTTT. Amino acids: CASSPVVTNTGELFF.

CDR3 DNA sequence: TGTGCCACCGGGACTTCCCCTGGAGAGCAGTTCTTC. Translating gives CATGTSPGEQFF. This sequence joins TRBV7-2 and TRBJ2-1, with D possibly TRBD2 on 6 matching bases. Germline V gene lookup returns CDR1 SGHTA and CDR2 FQGNSA. V was pared by 10 bases and J by 10 bases, with 17 bases between. CDR3 length: 12 amino acids.

About this clonotype: Since no conserved phenylalanine or tryptophan closes the CDR3, a read error is the likely cause. The V gene is TRBV19, the J gene TRBJ2-5; D possibly corresponds to TRBD2 (5 bases). The CDR3 contains 13 residues. Germline V gives CDR1 LNHDA, CDR2 SQIVND (reference sequence). The V end lost 3 bases, the J end lost 7 bases, and 12 bases lay between the germline ends. The CDR3 DNA reads TGTGCCAGTAGTATGCTCCGTGAGGGGACCCAGTACCTC. It is translated as CASSMLREGTQYL.